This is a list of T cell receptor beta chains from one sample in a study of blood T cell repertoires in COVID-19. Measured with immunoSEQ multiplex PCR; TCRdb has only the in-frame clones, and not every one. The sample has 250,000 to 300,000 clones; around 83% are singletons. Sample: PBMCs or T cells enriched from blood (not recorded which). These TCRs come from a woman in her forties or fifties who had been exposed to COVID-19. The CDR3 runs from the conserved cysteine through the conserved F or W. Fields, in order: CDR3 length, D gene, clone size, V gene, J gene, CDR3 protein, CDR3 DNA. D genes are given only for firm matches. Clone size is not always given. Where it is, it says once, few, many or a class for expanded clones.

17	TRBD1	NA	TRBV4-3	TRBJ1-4	CASSQDRTDRAGEKLFF	TGCGCCAGCAGCCAAGATCGGACCGACAGGGCCGGTGAAAAACTGTTTTTT
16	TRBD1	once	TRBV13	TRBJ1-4	CASSSRGRRWNEKLFF	TGTGCCAGCAGCTCCAGGGGGCGAAGATGGAATGAAAAACTGTTTTTT
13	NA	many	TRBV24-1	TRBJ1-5	CATSDPRGQPQHF	TGTGCCACCAGTGATCCCCGGGGACAGCCCCAGCATTTT
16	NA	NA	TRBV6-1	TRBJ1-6	CASSGGWSSYNSPLHF	TGTGCCAGCAGTGGAGGGTGGAGCTCCTATAATTCACCCCTCCACTTT
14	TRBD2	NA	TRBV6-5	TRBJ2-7	CASSSGLASYEQYF	TGTGCCAGCAGTTCCGGACTAGCGAGCTACGAGCAGTACTTC
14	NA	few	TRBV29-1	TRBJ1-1	CSIREGTTNTEAFF	TGCAGCATTCGCGAGGGGACAACTAACACTGAAGCTTTCTTT
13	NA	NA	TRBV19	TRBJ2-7	CASSPWGSLEQYF	TGTGCCAGTAGTCCCTGGGGCAGCCTCGAGCAGTACTTC
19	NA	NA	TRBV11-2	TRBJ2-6	CASSLVGQGYRSGANVLTF	TGTGCCAGCAGCTTAGTCGGGCAGGGCTATCGCTCTGGGGCCAACGTCCTGACTTTC
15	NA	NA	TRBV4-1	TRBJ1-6	CASSQVHRDDSPLHF	TGCGCCAGCAGCCAAGTGCACAGGGACGACTCACCCCTCCACTTT
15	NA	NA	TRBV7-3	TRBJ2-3	CASSLGGRSTDTQYF	TGTGCCAGCAGTCTGGGGGGGCGGAGCACAGATACGCAGTATTTT
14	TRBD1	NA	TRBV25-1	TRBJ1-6	CATHRGASNSPLHF	TGTGCCACCCACAGGGGGGCTAGTAATTCACCCCTCCACTTT
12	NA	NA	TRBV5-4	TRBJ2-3	CASMGGTDTQYF	TGTGCCAGCATGGGAGGCACAGATACGCAGTATTTT
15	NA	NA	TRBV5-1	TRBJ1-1	CASSQVQGMNTEAFF	TGCGCCAGCAGCCAGGTCCAGGGGATGAACACTGAAGCTTTCTTT
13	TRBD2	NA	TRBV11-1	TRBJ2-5	CASRPRGEETQYF	TGTGCCAGCAGGCCACGGGGGGAGGAGACCCAGTACTTC
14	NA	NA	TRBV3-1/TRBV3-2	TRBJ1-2	CASSQVSLTGGYTF	TGTGCCAGCAGCCAAGTTTCTTTGACTGGGGGCTACACCTTC
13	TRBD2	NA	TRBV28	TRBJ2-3	CASTLPGGDTQYF	TGTGCCAGCACCCTCCCGGGGGGGGATACGCAGTATTTT
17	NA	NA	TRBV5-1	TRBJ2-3	CASSLGTGNTATDTQYF	TGCGCCAGCAGCTTGGGGACGGGAAACACCGCAACAGATACGCAGTATTTT